Listed below are T cell receptor beta chains from one sample, sequenced in a study of blood T cells in healthy people across ages. TCRdb re-called the 5' RACE reads through MiXCR, storing one row per CDR3 protein. In the table there are roughly 680,000 distinct CDR3 sequences, 40% to 65% of which are singletons. The sequencing input was blood. These TCRs come from a woman older than 75 in good health. CDR3s include the opening cysteine and the closing phenylalanine or tryptophan. A D gene is named only where the DNA matches it firmly. Size is omitted from some rows. Given values are once, few, many or a class for expanded clones.

V gene,clone size,D gene,J gene,CDR3 protein,CDR3 DNA
TRBV6-5,NA,TRBD1,TRBJ2-5,CASRLTGEIGTQYF,TGTGCCAGCAGATTGACAGGGGAAATTGGGACCCAGTACTTC
TRBV7-2,few,NA,TRBJ2-1,CASSLDKSSYNEQFF,TGTGCCAGCAGCTTAGACAAGAGCTCCTACAATGAGCAGTTCTTC
TRBV12-3/TRBV12-4,NA,TRBD1,TRBJ2-1,CASSAEQGSSYNEQFF,TGTGCCAGCAGTGCCGAACAGGGGAGCTCCTACAATGAGCAGTTCTTC
TRBV7-2,NA,TRBD2,TRBJ2-6,CASSVTSGVSGANVLTF,TGTGCCAGCAGCGTAACTAGCGGGGTCTCTGGGGCCAACGTCCTGACTTTC
TRBV30,many,NA,TRBJ2-4,CAWSGNPTSIQYF,TGTGCCTGGAGTGGGAACCCAACATCCATTCAGTACTTC
TRBV7-2,NA,NA,TRBJ2-7,CASSTTALAHEQYF,TGTGCCAGCAGCACCACGGCACTCGCGCACGAGCAGTACTTC
TRBV7-3,NA,NA,TRBJ2-2,CASSPTGGNTGELFF,TGTGCCAGCAGCCCGACTGGGGGAAACACCGGGGAGCTGTTTTTT
TRBV4-3,NA,TRBD1,TRBJ1-2,CASSQTDRNYGYTF,TGCGCCAGCAGCCAAACGGACAGGAACTATGGCTACACCTTC
TRBV29-1,many,NA,TRBJ2-7,CSVGLTSYEQYF,TGCAGCGTTGGGTTAACATCCTACGAGCAGTACTTC
TRBV28,many,NA,TRBJ1-2,CASSYGRRPYGYTF,TGTGCCAGCAGTTATGGACGGAGGCCCTATGGCTACACCTTC
TRBV28,many,NA,TRBJ2-6,CASSLNTGANVLTF,TGTGCCAGCAGTTTGAATACTGGGGCCAACGTCCTGACTTTC
TRBV7-2,NA,TRBD2,TRBJ2-5,CASSLGKTSGGKETQYF,TGTGCCAGCAGCTTAGGCAAGACTAGCGGGGGGAAAGAGACCCAGTACTTC
TRBV20-1,NA,NA,TRBJ2-7,CSARGGPERGEQYF,TGCAGTGCTAGAGGGGGACCGGAACGTGGCGAGCAGTACTTC
TRBV16,NA,NA,TRBJ2-7,CASSQFTASEQYF,TGTGCCAGCAGCCAATTTACGGCTTCCGAGCAGTACTTC
TRBV12-5,NA,NA,TRBJ2-1,CASGLVLWQTRETQFF,TGTGCTAGTGGTTTGGTACTTTGGCAAACGAGAGAGACCCAGTTCTTC
TRBV20-1,many,NA,TRBJ2-1,CSAPFTADEQFF,TGCAGTGCTCCGTTCACAGCGGATGAGCAGTTCTTC
TRBV27,many,NA,TRBJ2-7,CASSLPSVYEQYF,TGTGCCAGCAGTTTACCCTCAGTCTACGAGCAGTACTTC
TRBV30,NA,NA,TRBJ1-2,CAWSVETAGDVGYTF,TGTGCCTGGAGTGTAGAAACAGCCGGGGACGTTGGCTACACCTTC
TRBV18,few,NA,TRBJ1-5,CASSIARTPSQPQHF,TGTGCCAGCTCAATCGCCCGAACCCCGAGTCAGCCCCAGCATTTT
TRBV19,NA,NA,TRBJ2-7,CASSPFRDAYEQYF,TGTGCCAGTAGTCCCTTTAGGGACGCCTACGAGCAGTACTTC
TRBV5-1,NA,TRBD1,TRBJ2-7,CASSVVQQGDEQYF,TGCGCCAGCAGCGTGGTCCAGCAGGGGGACGAGCAGTACTTC
TRBV3-1,many,NA,TRBJ2-1,CASSLGLTSDEQFF,TGTGCCAGCAGCCTCGGGTTGACATCGGATGAGCAGTTCTTC
TRBV6-6,NA,NA,TRBJ1-6,CASRTRDNSPLHF,TGTGCCAGCAGAACACGGGATAATTCACCCCTCCACTTT
TRBV27,many,TRBD1,TRBJ1-2,CASRRALGTDGYTF,TGTGCCAGCAGACGGGCCCTCGGGACAGATGGCTACACCTTC
TRBV20-1,NA,NA,TRBJ2-7,CSARGGLRSSYEQYF,TGCAGTGCTAGAGGCGGGCTACGAAGCTCCTACGAGCAGTACTTC
TRBV5-1,NA,NA,TRBJ1-6,CASATEGGSPLHF,TGCGCCAGCGCTACGGAAGGAGGATCACCCCTCCACTTT
TRBV5-5,many,TRBD1,TRBJ2-3,CASSLRTGALFTDTQYF,TGTGCCAGCAGCTTGCGGACAGGGGCCCTATTCACAGATACGCAGTATTTT
TRBV5-1,few,TRBD1,TRBJ1-1,CASGTGGRTEAFF,TGCGCCAGCGGGACAGGGGGCAGGACTGAAGCTTTCTTT
TRBV20-1,NA,NA,TRBJ2-7,CSAPLVAGHPYEQYF,TGCAGTGCTCCCCTCGTGGCAGGTCACCCCTACGAGCAGTACTTC
TRBV5-1,many,TRBD2,TRBJ2-1,CASSYASGYNEQFF,TGCGCCAGCAGTTATGCTAGCGGATACAATGAGCAGTTCTTC
TRBV29-1,NA,NA,TRBJ2-7,CSVAQGEQYF,TGCAGCGTTGCGCAGGGCGAGCAGTACTTC
TRBV12-3/TRBV12-4,NA,NA,TRBJ1-2,CASSFYDGYTF,TGTGCCAGCAGTTTTTATGATGGCTACACCTTC
TRBV11-2,few,NA,TRBJ1-4,CASSLIRGLEAELFF,TGTGCCAGCAGCTTGATTCGGGGCCTTGAAGCGGAACTGTTTTTT
TRBV14,once,NA,TRBJ1-6,CASSQGPTGNSPLHF,TGTGCCAGCAGCCAAGGCCCAACGGGTAATTCACCCCTCCACTTT
TRBV6-6,NA,NA,TRBJ2-7,CASSVSRVPNEQYF,TGTGCCAGCAGTGTATCTCGAGTTCCTAACGAGCAGTACTTC
TRBV21-1,many,NA,TRBJ1-6,CAAAGAGNNSPLHF,TGTGCCGCAGCAGGGGCAGGGAATAATTCACCCCTCCACTTT
TRBV4-3,NA,NA,TRBJ2-7,CASSHELGVEQYF,TGCGCCAGCAGCCACGAGCTTGGGGTCGAGCAGTACTTC
TRBV6-5,many,TRBD2,TRBJ2-1,CASSTTSGGYNEQFF,TGTGCCAGCAGTACGACTAGCGGGGGATACAATGAGCAGTTCTTC
TRBV4-1,NA,NA,TRBJ1-2,CASSQTTETGYTF,TGCGCCAGCAGCCAAACAACGGAGACTGGCTACACCTTC
TRBV12-3/TRBV12-4,NA,NA,TRBJ2-7,CAGNSGGPGEQYF,TGTGCCGGCAATTCAGGAGGGCCGGGCGAGCAGTACTTC
TRBV20-1,once,TRBD1,TRBJ2-1,CSWRQGNYNEQFF,TGCAGCTGGCGACAGGGGAACTACAATGAGCAGTTCTTC
TRBV5-1,NA,NA,TRBJ2-7,CATTGLAYEQYF,TGCGCCACCACAGGGCTGGCCTACGAGCAGTACTTC
TRBV5-1,NA,NA,TRBJ2-7,CASEKGSPPYEQYF,TGCGCCAGCGAAAAGGGGTCCCCTCCCTACGAGCAGTACTTC